This is a list of T cell receptor beta chains from one sample in a study of OX40 agonist ivuxolimab in advanced cancers. Sequencing was performed with immunoSEQ multiplex PCR; in TCRdb, only in-frame clones are kept and a portion is missing. Of 68,000 or so clones in the sample, around 90% were seen once. Sample: CD4+ or CD8+ T cells sorted from blood, taken in a trial of the OX40 agonist ivuxolimab. The receptors here all came from an adult with an advanced solid tumor such as melanoma, head and neck, liver or kidney cancer. The CDR3 runs from the conserved cysteine through the conserved F or W. The D gene is left open where the match is weak.

cdr3_aa: CASSEARGRAGSLSQYF
d_call: TRBD2
v_call: TRBV6-1

cdr3_aa: CATGEVLSTEAFF
d_call: .
v_call: TRBV7-7

cdr3_aa: CASSTPGAPAPLQETQYF
d_call: .
v_call: TRBV19

cdr3_aa: CASKVAANYGYTF
d_call: .
v_call: TRBV19

cdr3_aa: CASSLEPFGTGNEKLFF
d_call: .
v_call: TRBV11-2

cdr3_aa: CATSRDRGGVDTQYF
d_call: .
v_call: TRBV15

cdr3_aa: CASSLKGAATNEKLFF
d_call: TRBD1
v_call: TRBV5-1

cdr3_aa: CASGEWNTGELFF
d_call: .
v_call: TRBV10-2

cdr3_aa: CASSTRTGANYGYTF
d_call: TRBD1
v_call: TRBV5-1

cdr3_aa: CASSYGRTGEQPQHF
d_call: TRBD1
v_call: TRBV6-6

cdr3_aa: CASSSGVAGINEQFF
d_call: TRBD2
v_call: TRBV5-1

cdr3_aa: CAISSPLNTEAFF
d_call: .
v_call: TRBV10-3

cdr3_aa: CSCPREEGYTF
d_call: .
v_call: TRBV20-1

cdr3_aa: CASSLKGIPGSPLHF
d_call: .
v_call: TRBV5-4

cdr3_aa: CAWRSKGSSGNTIYF
d_call: .
v_call: TRBV30